The T cell receptor (beta chain) under discussion was sequenced for a study of STAT3 mutations in large granular lymphocyte leukemia (dated by TCRdb to between 2019 and 2020). At the level of the whole study: Canonical activating STAT3 mutations were detected in roughly half of the longitudinally sequenced T-LGLL patients. Over half of the T-LGLL patients were given one or more immunosuppressive therapy regimens, and less than 45% of those treated had a hematologic response. To reconstruct clonal hierarchy and dynamics, serial deep sequencing of TCRbeta CDR3 and STAT3 was performed in patients with T-cell large granular lymphocyte leukemia. From an initial cohort of 207 LGL patients, 15 to 20 representative T-LGLL cases were selected for longitudinal TCRbeta and STAT3 sequencing. As controls, the study also included longitudinal sequencing of a couple of patients with natural killer LGL leukemia. On average, sequencing was done at around 4 time points per patient, with the number of samplings ranging from 2 to 8. Overall results and qualifications from the work: Several patients had a dominant TCR clone burden greater than the STAT3 mutant burden, which suggests that the STAT3 mutation arose secondarily within a clone that had already expanded. Because no samples were available when a clone first appeared, clonal expansion was inferred from samplings taken at other points. Variable intervals between samplings and differing treatment regimens complicated linking therapy response to changes in TCR clonal burden. TCR clonotype switching after therapy was observed in 6 of 18 patients, and all newly emerging clones were found to be STAT3 wild type. At least one immunodominant TCRbeta clonotype was identified in every T-LGLL patient, and multiple immunodominant subclonotypes were identified in about half of the T-LGLL patients. Since codominant clonotypes persisted in some patients, a small but highly pathogenic clone may have gone undetected.

CDR1 and CDR2, per the germline V gene, are SGHRS and YFSETQ. Its CDR3 holds 16 amino acids, cysteine through phenylalanine. Only CDR3 DNA remains: 48 bases, in frame from the first base. Relative to germline, V is 2 bases shorter and J is 0 bases shorter, with 14 bases between their ends. The same DNA, extracted from blood mononuclear cells, served for both TCR sequencing and STAT3 sequencing. TCRbeta libraries were sequenced on an Illumina MiSeq, and an average of about 41,000 productive templates per sample was obtained. Multiplex PCR amplification was used to generate TCRbeta CDR3 libraries with the immunoSEQ assay. The authors' pipeline ran thus. Repertoire diversity was calculated as previously defined, and values close to 0 indicated extremely monoclonal samples. TCRdb obtained this table from immuneACCESS and retained in-frame rearrangements with V and J assigned. These tables miss some clones; where compared with another copy, unresolved V genes account for less than half of the shortfall, and the remainder is unexplained. V and J calls and clone size are as listed in that table; D and trimming were resolved from the DNA. The sample data list 10,000 to 15,000 clones, and about 85% of these were observed just once. Of the sample, around 52% falls within the top ten clones.

As regards this clone: This receptor's antigen is unknown. The input lacks base qualities; no much larger clone sits a single base away.

Sequenced: peripheral blood mononuclear cells. The sequence was obtained from a man aged 55 to 70 with T-cell large granular lymphocyte leukemia. Some clones in this sample may be carry-over from other donors' samples. The age is the age at diagnosis. The chain was built from TRBV5-1 and TRBJ1-1, with no D gene named confidently. Here is the DNA: TGCGCCAGCAGCTTCATCCAGGCCGGAATGAACACTGAAGCTTTCTTT. This gives the protein CASSFIQAGMNTEAFF.